Following are 8 T cell receptor beta chains from one sample sequenced in a study of early T cells in non-severe SARS-CoV-2 infection. MiXCR, applied by TCRdb to the 5' RACE reads, yields one record per CDR3 protein. This sample has tens of thousands of distinct CDR3 sequences, with 4.5% to 5% found just once. Source material: whole blood. Every receptor here comes from an adult who was a healthcare worker with PCR-confirmed SARS-CoV-2 infection or an uninfected control (not recorded which).

Many counts were recorded for this clonotype. The chain combines TRBV9 with TRBJ2-3; 8 bases are shared with TRBD2. V was pared by 2 bases and J by 1 base, with 6 bases of the junction left unmatched. The germline V gene encodes CDR1 SGDLS and CDR2 YYNGEE. The CDR3 spans 16 residues. CDR3: CASSVGLVFGTDTQYF. The CDR3 DNA follows: TGTGCCAGCAGCGTGGGACTAGTATTCGGCACAGATACGCAGTATTTT.

This clonotype was found many times. The chain carries TRBV11-1 and TRBJ2-3; perhaps D is TRBD1 or TRBD2 (7 bases each). Trimming left V 5 bases short and J 0 bases short, with 15 bases between. The V gene's germline CDR1 is SGHAT and CDR2 FQDESV (reference sequence). This CDR3 contains 16 residues. The CDR3 here is CASSHPGGGSTDTQYF. Written as DNA, the CDR3 is TGTGCCAGCAGCCACCCAGGGGGGGGCAGCACAGATACGCAGTATTTT.

This clonotype was picked up many times. The V and J genes are TRBV29-1 and TRBJ1-2; no clear D. Trimming took 4 bases from V and 6 from J, leaving 9 bases between them. This CDR3 is built from 11 residues. Per the germline V gene, CDR1 is SQVTM and CDR2 is ANQGSEA. The CDR3, as DNA: TGCAGCGTTGCGGACCGCAATGGCTACACCTTC. Translating gives CSVADRNGYTF.

This clonotype was seen a handful of times. The gene calls are TRBV4-3 and TRBJ1-4, with no clear D. V lost 5 bases and J lost 8, with 6 bases in between. This CDR3 has 11 amino acids. CDR1 is LGHNA, CDR2 YSLEER, per germline. The CDR3 region is CASSGGEKLFF. CDR3 DNA sequence: TGCGCCAGCAGCGGAGGGGAAAAACTGTTTTTT.

This clonotype was counted at least ten times. The chain combines TRBV9 with TRBJ2-7, with 15 bases identical to TRBD2. This CDR3 comprises 17 residues. The ends lost 3 bases at V and 1 base at J; junction bases unmatched: 5. Germline CDR1 SGDLS, CDR2 YYNGEE. CDR3 DNA sequence: TGTGCCAGCAGCGCGGGACTAGCGGGGGGTGGTTCCTACGAGCAGTACTTC. Amino acids: CASSAGLAGGGSYEQYF.

This clonotype has ten or more counts. The chain has TRBV2 and TRBJ2-1; D is uncertain. Per the germline V gene, CDR1 is SNHLY and CDR2 is FYNNEI. Trimming removed 6 bases from V and 7 bases from J, with 19 bases in between. The CDR3 has 15 residues. The CDR3 DNA is TGTGCCAGCAGCCTACAAAGCCTTTTTGTAAATGAGCAGTTCTTC. Amino acid sequence: CASSLQSLFVNEQFF.

In its sample, this clonotype was seen many times. This chain uses TRBV5-4 with TRBJ2-7; D call uncertain. This CDR3 is built from 14 residues. Trimming left V 2 bases short and J 2 bases short, with 11 bases between. Germline lookup yields CDR1 SGHNT and CDR2 YYREEE (reference sequence). CDR3 coding DNA: TGTGCCAGCAGCTTATCGGGTCTAACCTACGAGCAGTACTTC. Amino acid sequence: CASSLSGLTYEQYF.

This clonotype was recorded many times. The CDR3 protein is CASSLLSRGEDGYTF. The CDR3 DNA sequence: TGTGCCAGCAGCCTGCTGAGCAGGGGAGAGGATGGCTACACCTTC. The chain recombines TRBV6-6 with TRBJ1-2, with D perhaps matching TRBD1 (6 bases). The CDR3 spans 15 residues. Germline V CDR1 and CDR2: MNHNY, SVGAGI (reference sequence). The V and J ends lost 6 bases and 6 bases respectively, with 20 bases between them.